Listed below are T cell receptor beta chains from one sample, sequenced in a study of Graves' ophthalmopathy and Graves' hyperthyroidism. TCRdb ran MiXCR on the multiplex PCR reads and lists one entry per CDR3 protein. Of about 390,000 distinct CDR3 sequences listed, 17% are singletons. Source material: peripheral blood. The receptor set was obtained from an adult woman with stable Graves' hyperthyroidism. The conserved cysteine and the conserved F or W are not part of the CDR3 here.

J	V	CDR3
TRBJ2-7	TRBV28	ATRRTGREQY
TRBJ2-7	TRBV6-9	ASRADYEQY
TRBJ2-2	TRBV29-1	SVRAPNTGELF
TRBJ1-2	TRBV30	AWSPVGLEGYT
TRBJ2-7	TRBV2	ASKGAGYEQY
TRBJ2-5	TRBV28	ASSFRLAGFQETQY
TRBJ2-7	TRBV27	ASSPRTGEQY
TRBJ2-5	TRBV4-2	ASSQDTLGETQY
TRBJ2-7	TRBV27	ASRLALAGVEY
TRBJ2-2	TRBV7-2	ASCRETNTGELF
TRBJ2-2	TRBV2	ASRRVPGELF
TRBJ2-2	TRBV2	ASRAVKNTGELF
TRBJ1-5	TRBV7-2	ASAQRGNQPQH
TRBJ2-2	TRBV7-8	ASSPTIAAIHTGELF
TRBJ1-2	TRBV12-3/TRBV12-4	ASSASRRTGYT
TRBJ1-1	TRBV9	ASSDSIGHLNTEAF
TRBJ2-3	TRBV12-5	ASGLEGPGLGTQY
TRBJ2-7	TRBV6-2/TRBV6-3	ATLGVSYEQY
TRBJ2-7	TRBV15	ATSRTGTYSYEQY
TRBJ1-1	TRBV25-1	ASSEFAENTEAF
TRBJ2-5	TRBV20-1	SAVGETQY
TRBJ2-5	TRBV28	ASWDRGRFETQY
TRBJ2-7	TRBV15	ATSSRRQSGAYEQY
TRBJ2-3	TRBV20-1	SASARLAGRDTQY
TRBJ2-7	TRBV12-3/TRBV12-4	ASRRRAYEQY
TRBJ1-5	TRBV20-1	SASYIVNQPQH
TRBJ1-6	TRBV20-1	SARGQGPYNSPLH
TRBJ1-1	TRBV28	ASTLTPGGGTEAF
TRBJ1-6	TRBV25-1	ASSDPGNSPLH
TRBJ2-6	TRBV12-3/TRBV12-4	ASSFQWRTGANVLT
TRBJ2-2	TRBV20-1	SARAGAGTGELF
TRBJ1-3	TRBV4-1	ASSHYDRSSGNTIY
TRBJ1-5	TRBV28	ASSPLKTGRANQPQH
TRBJ1-5	TRBV28	ASSLNGQPQH